Included here is one TCR beta chain sequence, with context. The data are from a study of blood T cell repertoires in COVID-19. In the study overall: Acute and convalescent COVID-19 specimens originated in the United States, Italy and Spain. The analysed material was cDNA or gDNA that came from T cells, B-cell-depleted T cells, or PBMCs.

Libraries were prepared by immunoSEQ multiplex PCR; TCRdb keeps only in-frame clonotypes and omits some of them. The data hold 110,000 to 150,000 clones, with approximately 87% observed a single time. Germline-derived CDR1 and CDR2 are KGHSH and LQKENI. The CDR3 loop spans 16 amino acids. V lost 3 bases to trimming and J lost 5 bases; unmatched junction nucleotides: 11. Material: peripheral blood. The chain joins TRBV18 to TRBJ2-5; TRBD1 agrees at 8 bases. The source of this sequence is a woman between 40 and 50 years old with acute or convalescent COVID-19. As DNA, the CDR3 is TGTGCCAGCTCACCCGCAGGGGGCTCCGGCAGGGAGACCCAGTACTTC. Translating gives CASSPAGGSGRETQYF.